The present TCR beta chain was sequenced within a study of cytomegalovirus exposure and HLA in healthy donors. Background on the study: Researchers previously reported finding roughly 120 million unique TCR beta sequences from approximately 200 million T cells. Study-wide findings and caveats: Accurate prediction of HLA-A and HLA-B alleles (for most subjects) was reportedly achieved from TCR beta sequences. Per published reports, the classifier diagnosed cytomegalovirus status with high specificity and sensitivity.

The PCR employed 60 Vbeta primers together with 13 Jbeta primers. TCRdb's table, derived via immunoSEQ multiplex PCR, lists solely in-frame clones and lacks some. This table holds 98,000 or so clones, about 80% found once. Germline CDR1 and CDR2: SNHLY and FYNNEI. CDR3 size: 14 residues. The trim removed 8 bases at V and 3 bases at J, leaving 7 bases unmatched. This clone was recorded a few times. Its matching antigen is unknown. The receptor was isolated from a man aged 60-69 years in good health and CMV-seropositive. This chain joins TRBV2 and TRBJ1-1; the match to TRBD1 covers 9 bases. Sequencing was done on a sample of PBMCs. CDR3: CASGNRGPDTEAFF. The CDR3 DNA follows: TGTGCCAGCGGGAACAGGGGGCCAGACACTGAAGCTTTCTTT. The full variable domain, its missing parts supplied by reference TRBV2 and TRBJ1-1, is EPEVTQTPSHQVTQMGQEVILRCVPISNHLYFYWYRQILGQKVEFLVSFYNNEISEKSEIFDDQFSVERPDGSNFTLKIRSTKLEDSAMYFCASGNRGPDTEAFFGQGTRLTVV.